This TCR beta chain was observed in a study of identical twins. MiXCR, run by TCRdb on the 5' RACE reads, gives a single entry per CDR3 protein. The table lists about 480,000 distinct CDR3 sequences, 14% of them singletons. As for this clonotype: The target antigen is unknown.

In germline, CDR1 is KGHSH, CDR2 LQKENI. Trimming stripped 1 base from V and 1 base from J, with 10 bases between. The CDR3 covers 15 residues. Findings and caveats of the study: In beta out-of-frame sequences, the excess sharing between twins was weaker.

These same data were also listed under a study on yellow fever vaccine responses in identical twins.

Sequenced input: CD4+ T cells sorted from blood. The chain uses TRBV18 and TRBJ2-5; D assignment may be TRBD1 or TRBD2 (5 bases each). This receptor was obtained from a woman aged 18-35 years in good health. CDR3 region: CASSPLSGTQETQYF. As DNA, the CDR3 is TGTGCCAGCTCACCACTTTCTGGGACCCAAGAGACCCAGTACTTC.